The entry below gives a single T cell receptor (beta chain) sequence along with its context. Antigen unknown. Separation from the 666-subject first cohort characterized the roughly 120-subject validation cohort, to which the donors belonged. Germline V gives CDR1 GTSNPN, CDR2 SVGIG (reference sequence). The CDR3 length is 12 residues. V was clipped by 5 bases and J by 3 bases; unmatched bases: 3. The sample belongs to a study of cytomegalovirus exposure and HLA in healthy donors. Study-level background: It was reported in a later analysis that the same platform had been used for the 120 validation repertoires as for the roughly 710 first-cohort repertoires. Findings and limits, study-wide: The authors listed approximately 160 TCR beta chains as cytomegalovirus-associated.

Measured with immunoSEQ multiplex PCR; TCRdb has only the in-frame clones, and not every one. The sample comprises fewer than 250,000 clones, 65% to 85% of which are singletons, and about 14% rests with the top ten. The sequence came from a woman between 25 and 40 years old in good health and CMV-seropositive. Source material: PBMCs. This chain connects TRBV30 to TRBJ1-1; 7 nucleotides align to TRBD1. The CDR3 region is CAWGDRHTEAFF. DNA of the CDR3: TGTGCCTGGGGGGACAGACACACTGAAGCTTTCTTT. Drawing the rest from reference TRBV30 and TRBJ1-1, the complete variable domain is SQTIHQWPATLVQPVGSPLSLECTVEGTSNPNLYWYRQAAGRGLQLLFYSVGIGQISSEVPQNLSASRPQDRQFILSSKKLLLSDSGFYLCAWGDRHTEAFFGQGTRLTVV.